This entry lists 20 T cell receptor beta chains sequenced from one sample in a study of blood T cell repertoires in COVID-19. Repertoires were generated with immunoSEQ multiplex PCR, while TCRdb's copy carries only in-frame clones and drops some. The sample holds under 55,000 clones, 70% to 90% seen once. The sequenced sample consisted of peripheral blood. These receptor sequences come from a human donor in a cohort sampled during active COVID-19.

The chain uses TRBV4-1 and TRBJ2-5; 8 bases are a match to TRBD1. The V gene end was trimmed by 4 bases and the J gene end by 5 bases; junction bases not matched to a gene: 0. In germline, CDR1 is MGHRA, CDR2 YSYEKL. The CDR3 has 12 residues. DNA of the CDR3: TGCGCCAGCAGCCGGGACAGGGAGACCCAGTACTTC. Residues: CASSRDRETQYF.

This chain joins TRBV2 and TRBJ2-2; D is perhaps TRBD1 (7 bases). From germline, CDR1 is SNHLY and CDR2 FYNNEI. V gave up 6 bases and J gave up 6 bases, with 17 bases separating them. CDR3 length equals 15 residues. The CDR3 protein is CASRATGDLSGELFF. CDR3 in DNA: TGTGCCAGCAGAGCCACAGGGGACTTGTCCGGGGAGCTGTTTTTT. Using reference TRBV2 and TRBJ2-2 for the parts outside the CDR3, the full variable domain is EPEVTQTPSHQVTQMGQEVILRCVPISNHLYFYWYRQILGQKVEFLVSFYNNEISEKSEIFDDQFSVERPDGSNFTLKIRSTKLEDSAMYFCASRATGDLSGELFFGEGSRLTVL.

The rearrangement joins TRBV4-3 to TRBJ1-4; TRBD1 matches 10 bases. The germline CDR1 and CDR2 sequences are LGHNA and YSLEER. The length of the CDR3 is 18 residues. With V trimmed by 1 base and J by 4 bases, 9 bases remained unmatched. CDR3 loop: CASSQGGTGARSNEKLFF. CDR3 DNA sequence: TGCGCCAGCAGCCAAGGCGGGACAGGGGCTCGGAGTAATGAAAAACTGTTTTTT.

The chain uses TRBV7-2 and TRBJ1-5, with 11 bases that match TRBD1. With 7 bases clipped from V and 5 bases from J, the junction kept 4 bases outside the gene matches. CDR1 SGHTA and CDR2 FQGNSA come from the germline V gene. This CDR3 is built from 14 residues. The CDR3 protein is CASTRDRGDQPQHF. CDR3 coding DNA: TGTGCCAGCACCCGGGACAGGGGGGATCAGCCCCAGCATTTT.

The chain is built from TRBV7-3 and TRBJ2-7, with 10 bases fitting TRBD1. Germline CDR1 SGHTA, CDR2 FQGTGA. Trimming at V came to 5 bases and at J to 5 bases, leaving 12 bases not matched to a gene. The CDR3 extends over 16 amino acids. The CDR3 region has the DNA TGTGCCAGCAGCCTATCTACGGGGACAGGGGAAAACGAGCAGTACTTC. This translates into CASSLSTGTGENEQYF. Together with reference TRBV7-3 and TRBJ2-7, the CDR3 gives the full variable domain: GAGVSQTPSNKVTEKGKYVELRCDPISGHTALYWYRQSLGQGPEFLIYFQGTGAADDSGLPNDRFFAVRPEGSVSTLKIQRTERGDSAVYLCASSLSTGTGENEQYFGPGTRLTVT.

The genes are TRBV7-9 and TRBJ2-3; perhaps TRBD1 as D (6 bases). The V end lost 2 bases, the J end lost 2 bases, and 20 bases lay between the germline ends. The CDR3 extends over 18 amino acids. Germline assignment: CDR1 SEHNR and CDR2 FQNEAQ (reference sequence). The CDR3 DNA sequence: TGTGCCAGCAGCTTAATTCAGGGGCCTCGAATGCTCACAGATACGCAGTATTTT. It encodes CASSLIQGPRMLTDTQYF. The full variable domain, its missing parts supplied by reference TRBV7-9 and TRBJ2-3, is DTGVSQNPRHKITKRGQNVTFRCDPISEHNRLYWYRQTLGQGPEFLTYFQNEAQLEKSRLLSDRFSAERPKGSFSTLEIQRTEQGDSAMYLCASSLIQGPRMLTDTQYFGPGTRLTVL.

This clone was observed a few times. CDR3 bases: TGCGCCAGCAGTCCAACAGGTCCGGGCTCTGGAAACACCATATATTTT. Amino acid sequence: CASSPTGPGSGNTIYF. V usage is TRBV5-1 and J usage is TRBJ1-3; perhaps TRBD1 as D (5 bases). Germline CDR1 is SGHRS and CDR2 is YFSETQ. The CDR3 covers 16 residues. Trimming removed 5 bases at V and 0 bases at J, with 15 bases between.

The chain joins TRBV6-5 to TRBJ2-2; a possible D gene is TRBD1 (6 bases). The germline gives CDR1 MNHEY, CDR2 SVGAGI. The CDR3 totals 15 residues. Trimming cost V 8 bases and J 4 bases, with 17 bases left between them. DNA of the CDR3: TGTGCCAGCGGGAGAGGGGGACCTGGCACCGGGGAGCTGTTTTTT. This translates into CASGRGGPGTGELFF.

This chain links TRBV28 with TRBJ1-5; 7 bases map to TRBD1. The CDR3 has 15 amino acids. Losses at the gene ends were 2 bases for V and 6 bases for J; bases not matched to a gene: 7. CDR1 MDHEN and CDR2 SYDVKM come from the germline V gene. The CDR3 nucleotides are TGTGCCAGCAGTTTACGTGAACAGGGGAGTCAGCCCCAGCATTTT. Translated, it gives CASSLREQGSQPQHF.

The rearrangement uses TRBV27 and TRBJ2-3; no definite D call. The CDR3 loop spans 15 amino acids. V was shortened by 0 bases and J by 3 bases, with 10 bases between the two germline ends. Germline assignment: CDR1 MNHEY and CDR2 SMNVEV (reference sequence). The CDR3 DNA is TGTGCCAGCAGTTTATCGCCCGCTCGGACAGATACGCAGTATTTT. The encoded protein is CASSLSPARTDTQYF.

This clone was seen a single time. V usage is TRBV7-2 and J usage is TRBJ2-7; the D gene is possibly TRBD1 (6 bases). V was shortened by 4 bases and J by 2 bases, with 15 bases between the two germline ends. Germline CDR1 SGHTA, CDR2 FQGNSA. The CDR3 runs to 15 residues. The CDR3 region has the DNA TGTGCCAGCAGCTCAACACCAGGGGCCACCTACGAGCAGTACTTC. This encodes CASSSTPGATYEQYF.

The chain couples TRBV15 to TRBJ1-5, with a weak D call TRBD1 (5 bases). Looked up from germline, CDR1 is LNHNV and CDR2 is YYDKDF (reference sequence). The V end lost 3 bases, the J end lost 6 bases, and 12 bases lay between the germline ends. This CDR3 region has 14 residues. Here the CDR3 reads CATSSRVSLQPQHF. CDR3 DNA: TGTGCCACCAGCAGCAGGGTTTCCCTTCAGCCCCAGCATTTT.

This sequence joins TRBV10-3 and TRBJ1-1; possibly TRBD1 for D (5 bases). Trimming cost V 2 bases and J 5 bases, with 12 bases left between them. The germline V gene has CDR1 ENHRY and CDR2 SYGVKD. The CDR3 has 14 amino acids. CDR3 region: CAISEIQEGTEAFF. The CDR3 DNA is TGTGCCATCAGTGAGATCCAGGAGGGGACTGAAGCTTTCTTT.

This clone turned up a few times. The chain recombines TRBV7-3 with TRBJ1-2; 8 nucleotides align to TRBD1. The CDR3 is 13 amino acids. V gave up 5 bases and J gave up 7 bases; unmatched junction bases: 6. CDR1 is SGHTA, CDR2 FQGTGA, per germline. The chain's CDR3 is CASSQVQGGGYTF. The DNA for the CDR3 is TGTGCCAGCAGCCAAGTACAGGGGGGTGGCTACACCTTC.

The rearrangement links TRBV7-2 to TRBJ2-1; 11 bases are a match to TRBD2. CDR3 length: 15 amino acids. Germline lookup yields CDR1 SGHTA and CDR2 FQGNSA. J gave up 9 bases and V 3 bases, and 7 bases lay outside the gene matches. The CDR3 region is CASSFATSGRSEQFF. CDR3 nucleotides: TGTGCCAGCAGCTTTGCTACTAGCGGGAGAAGTGAGCAGTTCTTC.

The chain links TRBV7-9 to TRBJ1-3; TRBD1 is a possible D gene (6 bases). This CDR3 has 12 amino acids. Germline CDR1 is SEHNR and CDR2 is FQNEAQ (reference sequence). The V gene lost 7 bases and the J gene lost 8 bases, with 12 bases spanning the gap. In nucleotides, the CDR3 is TGTGCCAGCAAGGGGGAAGGGGACACCATATATTTT. Residues: CASKGEGDTIYF. The whole variable domain, remainder taken from reference TRBV7-9 and TRBJ1-3, is DTGVSQNPRHKITKRGQNVTFRCDPISEHNRLYWYRQTLGQGPEFLTYFQNEAQLEKSRLLSDRFSAERPKGSFSTLEIQRTEQGDSAMYLCASKGEGDTIYFGEGSWLTVV.

This chain connects TRBV4-3 to TRBJ2-5; D ambiguous. The germline gives CDR1 LGHNA, CDR2 YSLEER. V was pared by 1 base and J by 3 bases, with 12 bases between. The CDR3 is 15 amino acids. The CDR3 bases are TGCGCCAGCAGCCAAGGTCTGGGCAGGAAAGAGACCCAGTACTTC. Residues: CASSQGLGRKETQYF.

J is TRBJ1-4 and V is TRBV7-9, with D hard to call. V lost 5 bases and J 5 bases, leaving 3 bases between the germline ends. The CDR3 runs 11 residues. The germline V gene encodes CDR1 SEHNR and CDR2 FQNEAQ (reference sequence). CDR3: CASSPNEKLFF. As DNA, the CDR3 is TGTGCCAGCAGCCCGAATGAAAAACTGTTTTTT.

The gene calls are TRBV13 and TRBJ2-5, with TRBD1 identical over 7 bases. The CDR3 sequence is 13 residues long. V dropped 5 bases and J dropped 5; count of bases not matched to a gene: 5. Germline lookup yields CDR1 PRHDT and CDR2 FYEKMQ (reference sequence). The CDR3 DNA reads as TGTGCCAGCAGCCCGGACAGGAGGGAGACCCAGTACTTC. Its protein product is CASSPDRRETQYF.

This clone was observed a single time. The rearrangement uses TRBV4-1 and TRBJ2-3; TRBD2 aligns across 9 bases. CDR3 length: 16 residues. V shed 1 base and J 2 bases; nucleotides not matched to a gene: 4. Germline V gene data show CDR1 as MGHRA and CDR2 as YSYEKL. This chain's CDR3 is CASSQVLAGITDTQYF. The CDR3 coding sequence is TGCGCCAGCAGCCAAGTTCTAGCGGGGATCACAGATACGCAGTATTTT.